The rows below give T cell receptor beta chains drawn from one sample of a study of blood T cell repertoires in COVID-19. Sequencing was performed with immunoSEQ multiplex PCR; in TCRdb, only in-frame clones are kept and a portion is missing. Altogether fewer than 350,000 clones are present, more than 75% being singletons, with the ten largest covering about 1.9%. The specimen was peripheral blood. Receptors were obtained from a woman in her 30s who had recovered from COVID-19. Each CDR3 is given with its conserved first and last residue. D genes are given only for firm matches. Clone size, where shown, is once, few, many, or a class for clones that have expanded.

CASSPAPGLAGGEQYF	TGTGCCAGCTCACCTGCCCCGGGACTAGCGGGAGGGGAGCAGTACTTC	.	TRBD2	TRBV18	TRBJ2-7
CASSLVTSGGGTGELFF	TGTGCCAGCAGCTTGGTGACTAGCGGGGGAGGTACCGGGGAGCTGTTTTTT	.	TRBD2	TRBV5-6	TRBJ2-2
CASSPTARGAADTQYF	TGTGCCAGCAGCCCTACGGCGCGGGGGGCCGCAGATACGCAGTATTTT	.	TRBD2	TRBV11-2	TRBJ2-3
CASSPSTGTSEQYF	TGTGCCAGCAGCCCTTCGACAGGTACGTCCGAGCAGTACTTC	few	.	TRBV7-9	TRBJ2-7
CASSLFGGHYEQYF	TGTGCCAGCAGTTTATTTGGCGGACACTACGAGCAGTACTTC	.	.	TRBV27	TRBJ2-7
CAWSSHMGPGYTF	TGTGCCTGGAGCTCTCATATGGGCCCGGGCTACACCTTC	.	.	TRBV30	TRBJ1-2
CASSIAPGGMNTEAFF	TGTGCCAGTAGTATAGCCCCGGGAGGAATGAACACTGAAGCTTTCTTT	.	.	TRBV19	TRBJ1-1
CASSSRDRYTDTQYF	TGTGCCAGCAGCTCACGAGACAGGTACACAGATACGCAGTATTTT	.	.	TRBV13	TRBJ2-3
CAISEVDRVSYEQYF	TGTGCCATCAGTGAGGTTGACAGGGTTTCCTACGAGCAGTACTTC	once	TRBD1	TRBV10-3	TRBJ2-7
CATLLNRGAGELFF	TGTGCCACCCTTCTTAACAGGGGAGCCGGGGAGCTGTTTTTT	.	TRBD1	TRBV6-5	TRBJ2-2
CASSGQVTGDEQYF	TGTGCCAGCAGTGGCCAGGTTACCGGCGACGAGCAGTACTTC	.	.	TRBV2	TRBJ2-7
CASSLTQGADTQYF	TGTGCCAGCAGTTTAACTCAGGGTGCAGATACGCAGTATTTT	.	.	TRBV27	TRBJ2-3
CASSHPGLAISTGTDTQYF	TGCGCCAGCAGCCACCCCGGACTAGCGATTTCAACGGGCACAGATACGCAGTATTTT	.	TRBD2	TRBV4-1	TRBJ2-3
CASSADRGRSTDTQYF	TGTGCCAGTAGTGCGGACAGGGGTCGGAGCACAGATACGCAGTATTTT	.	TRBD1	TRBV19	TRBJ2-3
CASSFTGGPKEQFF	TGCGCCAGCAGCTTTACGGGAGGGCCAAAGGAGCAGTTCTTC	.	TRBD2	TRBV5-1	TRBJ2-1
CASSLNGEYGYTF	TGTGCCAGCAGCTTGAACGGTGAATATGGCTACACCTTC	.	.	TRBV5-6	TRBJ1-2
CASSAQAGEQYF	TGTGCCAGCAGCGCCCAAGCCGGCGAGCAGTACTTC	few	.	TRBV9	TRBJ2-7
CSVRGSSYNEQFF	TGCAGCGTTCGCGGGTCCTCCTACAATGAGCAGTTCTTC	.	.	TRBV29-1	TRBJ2-1
CASSGGLANADTQYF	TGCGCCAGCAGCGGGGGACTAGCGAATGCAGATACGCAGTATTTT	.	TRBD2	TRBV5-1	TRBJ2-3
CASSYSGGGQPQHF	TGTGCCAGCAGTTACTCCGGGGGGGGTCAGCCCCAGCATTTT	.	.	TRBV6-2/TRBV6-3	TRBJ1-5
CASSPGEAGELFF	TGTGCCAGCAGCCCCGGTGAGGCCGGGGAGCTGTTTTTT	.	.	TRBV11-2	TRBJ2-2
CASGARKNEQYF	TGTGCCAGCGGAGCCCGGAAGAACGAGCAGTACTTC	once	.	TRBV27	TRBJ2-7
CATSLAGSEQFF	TGCGCCACCTCACTAGCCGGGTCTGAGCAGTTCTTC	.	.	TRBV10-1	TRBJ2-1
CASSQVAFGTAIDTQYF	TGCGCCAGCAGCCAAGTAGCTTTCGGGACAGCTATAGATACGCAGTATTTT	.	TRBD1	TRBV4-1	TRBJ2-3
CASSQGRDADTQYF	TGCGCCAGCAGCCAAGGTCGGGATGCAGATACGCAGTATTTT	few	.	TRBV4-1	TRBJ2-3
CASSTGNTGELFF	TGCGCCAGCAGTACAGGCAACACCGGGGAGCTGTTTTTT	once	.	TRBV10-2	TRBJ2-2
CASGGISTGELFF	TGTGCCTCGGGCGGGATAAGCACCGGGGAGCTGTTTTTT	.	.	TRBV9	TRBJ2-2
CASSYGNSYEQYF	TGTGCCAGCAGCTACGGCAACAGCTACGAGCAGTACTTC	.	.	TRBV11-2	TRBJ2-7
CASSVGTGRGTEAFF	TGTGCCAGCAGCGTAGGGACAGGGAGAGGCACTGAAGCTTTCTTT	once	TRBD1	TRBV9	TRBJ1-1
CSASMAGATEQYF	TGCAGTGCTAGTATGGCGGGAGCCACAGAGCAGTACTTC	.	TRBD2	TRBV20-1	TRBJ2-7
CASSNRGASYEQYF	TGTGCCAGTAGTAACAGGGGGGCCTCCTACGAGCAGTACTTC	.	TRBD1	TRBV19	TRBJ2-7
CASSNTGELGNTIYF	TGCGCCAGCAGCAATACAGGGGAATTGGGAAACACCATATATTTT	many	TRBD1	TRBV5-1	TRBJ1-3
CASSPDINYGYTF	TGTGCCAGCTCACCGGACATTAACTATGGCTACACCTTC	.	.	TRBV18	TRBJ1-2
CASSRSGGYGYTF	TGTGCCAGCAGCCGCTCGGGGGGCTATGGCTACACCTTC	.	.	TRBV3-1/TRBV3-2	TRBJ1-2
CASTGDGYTF	TGTGCCAGCACAGGGGATGGCTACACCTTC	.	.	TRBV28	TRBJ1-2
CASSLGTGRNTGELFF	TGTGCCAGCAGTTTGGGGACAGGGCGAAACACCGGGGAGCTGTTTTTT	.	TRBD1	TRBV6-5	TRBJ2-2
CASTRPPTGYSNQPQHF	TGTGCCAGCACCCGGCCCCCGACGGGGTATAGCAATCAGCCCCAGCATTTT	.	.	TRBV28	TRBJ1-5
CATQGLAGKDTQYF	TGTGCCACCCAGGGACTAGCGGGCAAAGATACGCAGTATTTT	.	TRBD2	TRBV11-2	TRBJ2-3
CASRRAGGPSDTQYF	TGTGCCAGCAGGCGGGCGGGGGGGCCCTCAGATACGCAGTATTTT	.	.	TRBV21-1	TRBJ2-3
CASSRQVSWGYTF	TGTGCCAGCAGTCGACAGGTATCATGGGGCTACACCTTC	.	.	TRBV6-5	TRBJ1-2
CASSPPSDYNEQFF	TGTGCCAGCAGCCCCCCAAGCGACTACAATGAGCAGTTCTTC	once	.	TRBV7-9	TRBJ2-1
CASQTSGGTGELFF	TGCGCCAGCCAGACAAGCGGAGGCACCGGGGAGCTGTTTTTT	.	.	TRBV10-1	TRBJ2-2
CASSSWTGGTGELFF	TGCGCCAGCAGCTCCTGGACAGGTGGGACCGGGGAGCTGTTTTTT	.	TRBD1	TRBV5-1	TRBJ2-2
CASSLWDRGAHTEAFF	TGTGCCAGCAGCTTGTGGGACAGGGGAGCCCACACTGAAGCTTTCTTT	.	TRBD1	TRBV5-4	TRBJ1-1
CASSPTSGGYNEQFF	TGTGCCAGCAGTCCAACTAGCGGGGGATACAATGAGCAGTTCTTC	.	TRBD2	TRBV2	TRBJ2-1
CASSDRGEGYTF	TGTGCCAGCTCCGACAGGGGGGAAGGCTACACCTTC	.	TRBD1	TRBV12-3/TRBV12-4	TRBJ1-2
CASSQDRFRSPDTQYF	TGCGCCAGCAGCCAAGATCGCTTTCGGTCCCCAGATACGCAGTATTTT	.	.	TRBV4-3	TRBJ2-3
CASSVGETGNTIYF	TGTGCCAGCAGCGTAGGAGAGACTGGAAACACCATATATTTT	few	.	TRBV9	TRBJ1-3
CASGLQGASGELFF	TGTGCCAGCGGACTACAGGGGGCGTCCGGGGAGCTGTTTTTT	.	TRBD1	TRBV3-1/TRBV3-2	TRBJ2-2
CASSEDISNQPQHF	TGTGCCAGCAGCGAGGACATCTCCAATCAGCCCCAGCATTTT	.	.	TRBV27	TRBJ1-5
CASSSVDRAVNYGYTF	TGTGCCAGCAGTTCCGTGGACAGGGCTGTGAACTATGGCTACACCTTC	.	TRBD1	TRBV6-5	TRBJ1-2
CASSEFVLAGGGNEQFF	TGTGCCAGCAGCGAATTTGTTCTAGCGGGAGGTGGCAATGAGCAGTTCTTC	.	.	TRBV21-1	TRBJ2-1
CASSDSNRRGSYNEQFF	TGTGCCAGCAGTGACTCGAATCGGCGGGGATCCTACAATGAGCAGTTCTTC	.	.	TRBV6-4	TRBJ2-1
CASSISVHDYGYTF	TGTGCCAGTAGTATATCAGTGCACGACTATGGCTACACCTTC	.	.	TRBV19	TRBJ1-2
CASSYGGMYQPQHF	TGTGCCAGCAGTTACGGGGGGATGTATCAGCCCCAGCATTTT	.	.	TRBV6-2/TRBV6-3	TRBJ1-5